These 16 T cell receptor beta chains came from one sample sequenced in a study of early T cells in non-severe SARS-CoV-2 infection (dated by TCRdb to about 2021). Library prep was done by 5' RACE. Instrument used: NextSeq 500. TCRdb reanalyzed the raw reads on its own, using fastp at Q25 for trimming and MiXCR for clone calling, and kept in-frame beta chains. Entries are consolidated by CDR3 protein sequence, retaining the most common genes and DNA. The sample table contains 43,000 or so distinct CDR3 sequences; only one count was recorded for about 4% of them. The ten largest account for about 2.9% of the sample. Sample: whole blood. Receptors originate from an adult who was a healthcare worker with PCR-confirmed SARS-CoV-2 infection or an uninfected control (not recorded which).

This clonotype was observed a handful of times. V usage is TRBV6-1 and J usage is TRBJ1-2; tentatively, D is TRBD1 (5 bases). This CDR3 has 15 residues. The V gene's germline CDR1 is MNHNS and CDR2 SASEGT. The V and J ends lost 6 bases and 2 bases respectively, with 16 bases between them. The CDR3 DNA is TGTGCCAGCAGCCCGGGACTCCAATTAAACTATGGCTACACCTTC. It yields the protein CASSPGLQLNYGYTF.

For the CDR3, the DNA is TGTGCCAGCAGTCGGACTAGTGGGGTCACCGGGGAGCTGTTTTTT. Translated: CASSRTSGVTGELFF. The chain joins TRBV7-9 to TRBJ2-2; TRBD2 matches at 7 bases. Germline V gene lookup returns CDR1 SEHNR and CDR2 FQNEAQ (reference sequence). The CDR3 length is 15 residues. V lost 6 bases to trimming and J lost 4 bases; unmatched junction nucleotides: 8.

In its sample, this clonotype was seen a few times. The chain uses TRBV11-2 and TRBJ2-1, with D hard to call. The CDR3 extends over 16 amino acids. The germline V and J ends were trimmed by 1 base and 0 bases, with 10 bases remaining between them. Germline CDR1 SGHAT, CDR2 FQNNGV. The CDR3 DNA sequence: TGTGCCAGCAGCTTAGTTATGGAAAGCTCCTACAATGAGCAGTTCTTC. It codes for CASSLVMESSYNEQFF.

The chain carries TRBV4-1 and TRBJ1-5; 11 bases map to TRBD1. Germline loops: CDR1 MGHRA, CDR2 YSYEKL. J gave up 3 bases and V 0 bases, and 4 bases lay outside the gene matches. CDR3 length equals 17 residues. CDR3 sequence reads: CASSQDRTGGPNQPQHF. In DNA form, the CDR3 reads TGCGCCAGCAGCCAAGATCGGACAGGGGGCCCCAATCAGCCCCAGCATTTT.

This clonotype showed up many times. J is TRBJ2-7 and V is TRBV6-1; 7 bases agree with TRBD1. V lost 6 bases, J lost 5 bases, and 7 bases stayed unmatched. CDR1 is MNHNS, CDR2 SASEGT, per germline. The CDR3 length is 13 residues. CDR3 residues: CASSETGDDEQYF. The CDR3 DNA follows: TGTGCCAGCAGCGAAACAGGGGACGACGAGCAGTACTTC.

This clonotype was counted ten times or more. The CDR3: CASSQTGTMTDEQFF. CDR3 DNA: TGTGCCAGCAGCCAAACCGGGACGATGACCGATGAGCAGTTCTTC. This chain links TRBV4-2 with TRBJ2-1; possibly TRBD1 or TRBD2 for D (5 bases each). In germline, CDR1 is LGHNA, CDR2 YNFKEQ. V lost 2 bases and J lost 8, with 16 bases in between. The CDR3 covers 15 residues.

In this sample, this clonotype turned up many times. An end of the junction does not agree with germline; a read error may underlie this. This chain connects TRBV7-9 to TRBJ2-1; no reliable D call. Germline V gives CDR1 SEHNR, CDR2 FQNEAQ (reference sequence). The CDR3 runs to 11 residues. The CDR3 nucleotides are TGTGCCAGCAGCTTAAGTGGTAGCCCCCACTTC. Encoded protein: CASSLSGSPHF.

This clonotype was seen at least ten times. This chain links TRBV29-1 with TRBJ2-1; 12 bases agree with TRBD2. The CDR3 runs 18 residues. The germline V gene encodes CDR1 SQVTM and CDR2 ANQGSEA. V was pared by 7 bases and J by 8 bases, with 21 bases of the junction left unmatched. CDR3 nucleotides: TGCAGCGCATGGCTCCTTACATTGACTAGCGGGAGTAGATATGAGCAGTTCTTC. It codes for CSAWLLTLTSGSRYEQFF.

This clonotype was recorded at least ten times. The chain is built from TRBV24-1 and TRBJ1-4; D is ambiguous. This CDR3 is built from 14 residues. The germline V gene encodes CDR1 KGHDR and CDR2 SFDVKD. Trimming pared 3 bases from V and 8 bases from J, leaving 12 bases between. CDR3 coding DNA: TGTGCCACCAGTGATCCGTCATTTGGGGAAAAACTGTTTTTT. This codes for CATSDPSFGEKLFF.

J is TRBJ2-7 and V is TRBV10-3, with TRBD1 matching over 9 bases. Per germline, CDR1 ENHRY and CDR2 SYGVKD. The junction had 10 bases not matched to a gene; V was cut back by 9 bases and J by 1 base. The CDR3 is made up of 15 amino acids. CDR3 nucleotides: TGTGCCATAGGGACCGGGACAGGGCTTTCCTACGAGCAGTACTTC. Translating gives CAIGTGTGLSYEQYF.

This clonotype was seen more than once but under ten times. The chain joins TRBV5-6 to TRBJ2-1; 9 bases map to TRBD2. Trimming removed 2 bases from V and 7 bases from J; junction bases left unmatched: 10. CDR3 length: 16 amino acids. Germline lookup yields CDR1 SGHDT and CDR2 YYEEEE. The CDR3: CASSFHVSGSSNEQFF. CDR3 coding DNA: TGTGCCAGCAGCTTTCATGTTAGCGGGAGTTCGAATGAGCAGTTCTTC.

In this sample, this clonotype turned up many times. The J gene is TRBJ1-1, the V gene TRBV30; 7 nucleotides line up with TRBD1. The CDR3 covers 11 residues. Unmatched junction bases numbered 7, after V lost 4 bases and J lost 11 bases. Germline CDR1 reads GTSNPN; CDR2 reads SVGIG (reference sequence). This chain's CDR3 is CAWTKGQFAFF. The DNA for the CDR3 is TGTGCCTGGACGAAGGGACAGTTCGCTTTCTTT.

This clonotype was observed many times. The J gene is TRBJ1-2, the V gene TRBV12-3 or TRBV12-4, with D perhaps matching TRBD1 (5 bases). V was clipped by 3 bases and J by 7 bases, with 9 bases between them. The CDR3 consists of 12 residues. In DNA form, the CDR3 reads TGTGCCAGCAGTTTCCTGGGGGGTGGCTACACCTTC. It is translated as CASSFLGGGYTF.

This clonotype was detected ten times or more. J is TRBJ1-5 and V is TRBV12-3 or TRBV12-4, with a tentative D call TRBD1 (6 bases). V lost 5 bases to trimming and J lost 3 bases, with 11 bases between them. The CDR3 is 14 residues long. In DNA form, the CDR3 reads TGTGCCAGCAGTCTACAGGGAACCAATCAGCCCCAGCATTTT. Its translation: CASSLQGTNQPQHF.

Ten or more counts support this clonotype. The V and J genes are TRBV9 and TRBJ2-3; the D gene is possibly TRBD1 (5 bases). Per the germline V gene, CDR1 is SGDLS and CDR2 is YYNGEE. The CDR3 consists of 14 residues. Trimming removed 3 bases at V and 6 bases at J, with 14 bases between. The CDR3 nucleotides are TGTGCCAGCAGCGCTTTCCAGGGTGCCGATACGCAGTATTTT. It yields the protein CASSAFQGADTQYF.

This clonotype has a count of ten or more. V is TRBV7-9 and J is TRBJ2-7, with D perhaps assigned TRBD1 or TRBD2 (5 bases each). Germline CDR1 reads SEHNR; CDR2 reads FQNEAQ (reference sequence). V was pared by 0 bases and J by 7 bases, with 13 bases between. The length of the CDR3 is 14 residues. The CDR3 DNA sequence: TGTGCCAGCAGCTTAGCAGGGGTCGGGGAGGAGCAGTACTTC. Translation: CASSLAGVGEEQYF.